Sequencing of this T cell receptor beta chain was carried out in a study of PD-L1 blockade in urothelial cancer. Looking at the study overall: Samples of blood were analyzed 3 weeks (second dose) and 6 weeks after treatment start.

Produced via immunoSEQ multiplex PCR; TCRdb's table is partial and in-frame only. The table includes 60,000 to 75,000 clones, roughly 84% detected once. V was trimmed by 8 bases and J by 6 bases, leaving 11 bases between them. The CDR3 loop spans 13 amino acids. The time point denotes: pretreatment peripheral blood. Patients had locally advanced or metastatic urothelial carcinoma. Each patient contributed between 1 and 8 total time points of blood mononuclear cells, pretreatment and during treatment. This TCR derives from an older woman with urothelial cancer. Sequenced material: PBMCs, taken around atezolizumab (anti-PD-L1) treatment. The chain has TRBV23-1 and TRBJ1-6; TRBD1 is a possible D gene (5 bases). TRBV23-1 is an ORF, and what it does is uncertain. CDR3 sequence reads: CASQDSSNSPLHF. Here the CDR3 DNA reads TGCGCCAGCCAAGACAGCAGTAATTCACCCCTCCACTTT.